In this sample, the clone carrying this T cell receptor beta chain turned up many times. Trimming pared 7 bases from V and 0 bases from J, leaving 11 bases between. CDR3 length equals 14 residues. CDR1 is SGHTA and CDR2 is FQGNSA in the germline V gene. The record originates from a study of T cells in Graves' hyperthyroidism and ophthalmopathy. RNA transcripts gave rise to amplified TCR beta CDR3 regions. First-round RT-PCR of the TCR CDR3 relied on the HTBI primer set. TCRdb called the multiplex PCR reads again in MiXCR, with one record for every CDR3 protein. The table lists hundreds of thousands of distinct CDR3 sequences, about 14% of them singletons.

The origin of this receptor is a woman in her forties or fifties with Graves' ophthalmopathy. The sample comprised blood. The chain has TRBV7-2 and TRBJ2-3, with a weak D call TRBD2 (6 bases). CDR3 bases: TGTGCCAGCACCGTGGGAGGAAGCACAGATACGCAGTATTTT. As protein: CASTVGGSTDTQYF.